This T cell receptor (beta chain) is from a study of a mutant IDH1 vaccine in newly diagnosed glioma. Study information: Patients got radiotherapy, temozolomide, or both beforehand, and most got both.

Sequencing was performed with immunoSEQ multiplex PCR; in TCRdb, only in-frame clones are kept and a portion is missing. The sample lists under 45,000 clones, approximately 84% occurring once. CDR1 is SEHNR, CDR2 FQNEAQ, per germline (reference sequence). V was cut by 5 bases and J by 6 bases, with 17 bases left in between. This CDR3 has 15 amino acids. The sample's time point: week 23, last vaccination. The study gave 300 ug of mutant IDH1 20-mer peptide per vaccine dose, with topical imiquimod. On this clone: Its antigen is unknown.

This clonotype was obtained from a woman between 18 and 30 years old with glioma. Some clones in this sample may be carry-over from other donors' samples. V and J are TRBV7-9 and TRBJ2-1; possibly TRBD1 or TRBD2 for D (5 bases each). This sample comprised PBMCs, obtained from a glioma patient whose treatment included an IDH1 peptide vaccine. CDR3 protein: CASSPPEGPGNEQFF. The CDR3 DNA reads as TGTGCCAGCAGCCCCCCCGAGGGGCCTGGCAATGAGCAGTTCTTC.